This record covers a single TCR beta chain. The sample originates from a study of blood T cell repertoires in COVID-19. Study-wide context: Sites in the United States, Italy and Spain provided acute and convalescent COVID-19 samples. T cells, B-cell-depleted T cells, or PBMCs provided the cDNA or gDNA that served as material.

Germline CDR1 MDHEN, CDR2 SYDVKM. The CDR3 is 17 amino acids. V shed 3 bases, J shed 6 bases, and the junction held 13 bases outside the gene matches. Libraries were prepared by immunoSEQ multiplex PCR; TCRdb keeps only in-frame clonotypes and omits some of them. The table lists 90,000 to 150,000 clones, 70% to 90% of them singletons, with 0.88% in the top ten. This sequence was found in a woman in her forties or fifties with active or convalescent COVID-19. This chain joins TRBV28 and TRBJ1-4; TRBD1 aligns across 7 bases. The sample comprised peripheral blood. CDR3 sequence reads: CASSFGRLETGYEKLFF. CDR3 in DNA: TGTGCCAGCAGTTTTGGGCGTCTGGAGACAGGGTATGAAAAACTGTTTTTT.